The following is a T cell receptor (beta chain) sequence with its context. CDR3 size: 15 residues. The ends lost 4 bases at V and 2 bases at J; junction bases unmatched: 7. Germline values: CDR1 KGHSH, CDR2 LQKENI. The data were produced by immunoSEQ multiplex PCR, yet TCRdb's version contains in-frame clones alone and is incomplete. Among about 99,000 clones listed, more than 85% were seen once. The data belong to a study of OX40 agonist ivuxolimab in advanced cancers. Turning to the study itself: Patients were given ivuxolimab, an antibody that agonizes OX40 (CD134). Participants could have had prior anti-PD-1, anti-PD-L1 or anti-CTLA-4 therapy, and 40% had some. Administration of intravenous ivuxolimab to patients occurred every 2 weeks at 0.01 to 10 mg/kg. Patients assigned to dose escalation were diagnosed with hepatocellular carcinoma, melanoma, renal cell or head and neck cancer.

The clonotype comes from an adult with an advanced solid tumor such as melanoma, head and neck, liver or kidney cancer. This chain connects TRBV18 to TRBJ2-5; 7 bases align to TRBD1. Sequenced material: CD4+ or CD8+ T cells sorted from blood, taken in a trial of the OX40 agonist ivuxolimab. The CDR3 here is CASSRGTAPQETQYF. The CDR3 bases are TGTGCCAGCTCACGTGGGACAGCCCCACAAGAGACCCAGTACTTC. The variable domain in full, with the rest retrieved from reference TRBV18 and TRBJ2-5, is NAGVMQNPRHLVRRRGQEARLRCSPMKGHSHVYWYRQLPEEGLKFMVYLQKENIIDESGMPKERFSAEFPKEGPSILRIQQVVRGDSAAYFCASSRGTAPQETQYFGPGTRLLVL.